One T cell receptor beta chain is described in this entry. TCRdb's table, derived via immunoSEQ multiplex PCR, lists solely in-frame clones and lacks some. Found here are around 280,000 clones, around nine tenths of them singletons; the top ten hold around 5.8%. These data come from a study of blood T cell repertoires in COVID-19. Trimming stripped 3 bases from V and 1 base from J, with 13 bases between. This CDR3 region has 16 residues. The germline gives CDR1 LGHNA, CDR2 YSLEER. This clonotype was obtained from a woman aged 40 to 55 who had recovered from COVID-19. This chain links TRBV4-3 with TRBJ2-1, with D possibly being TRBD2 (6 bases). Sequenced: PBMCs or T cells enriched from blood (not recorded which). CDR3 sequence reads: CASSQTLAWSYNEQFF. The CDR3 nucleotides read TGCGCCAGCAGCCAGACGCTAGCGTGGTCCTACAATGAGCAGTTCTTC.